The source of this TCR beta chain is a study of T-cell reconstitution after alpha-beta-depleted transplantation in children. Regarding the study as a whole: Some patients' high day-60 TCRbeta diversity was attributed to recipient cells surviving conditioning. Reportedly, roughly two months post-transplant, alpha-beta T cells arose from several hundred expanded graft clones. After one year, T-cell counts and TCRbeta diversity mostly came from new T cells.

Germline assignment: CDR1 MGHRA and CDR2 YSYEKL. V was cut by 1 base and J by 6 bases, with 19 bases left in between. There are 16 residues in the CDR3. This clonotype was found a few times. Its cognate antigen is unknown. Preparing the TCRbeta library involved the use of unique molecular identifiers. MiXCR, run by TCRdb on the PCR reads, gives a single entry per CDR3 protein. The sample records hundreds of thousands of distinct CDR3 sequences, about 11% being singletons. This receptor was taken from a child aged 2-9 years with inherited bone marrow failure, due to receive a stem cell transplant. This specimen consisted of PBMCs, obtained before TCRalphabeta/CD19-depleted stem cell transplant. This chain links TRBV4-1 with TRBJ2-7; the D gene is possibly TRBD1 (5 bases). In DNA, the CDR3 is TGCGCCAGCAGCCAAGCTCCACCGCCGGTCCAGGGCGAGCAGTACTTC. It yields the protein CASSQAPPPVQGEQYF.